This TCR beta chain was observed in a study of T cell responses to AZD1222 COVID-19 vaccine. Of note for this clone: Its antigen remains unidentified.

TCRdb keeps only in-frame clones here, not all; method: immunoSEQ multiplex PCR. The data show about 140,000 clones, approximately 84% seen once. General study findings and limits: Two AZD1222 doses significantly raised spike-specific TCR breadth and depth over controls. No day 14 peak samples; only post-peak repertoires were characterized.

The germline V and J ends were trimmed by 2 bases and 3 bases, with 10 bases remaining between them. The V gene's germline CDR1 is SGHRS and CDR2 YFSETQ. This CDR3 has 14 residues. The chain is built from TRBV5-1 and TRBJ2-3, with a possible D match to TRBD1 (6 bases). The material sequenced was peripheral blood, taken on day 0 of AZD1222 vaccination. The receptor comes from an adult in good health. The CDR3 is CASSLVGTTDTQYF. CDR3 DNA sequence: TGCGCCAGCAGCTTAGTGGGGACAACAGATACGCAGTATTTT.